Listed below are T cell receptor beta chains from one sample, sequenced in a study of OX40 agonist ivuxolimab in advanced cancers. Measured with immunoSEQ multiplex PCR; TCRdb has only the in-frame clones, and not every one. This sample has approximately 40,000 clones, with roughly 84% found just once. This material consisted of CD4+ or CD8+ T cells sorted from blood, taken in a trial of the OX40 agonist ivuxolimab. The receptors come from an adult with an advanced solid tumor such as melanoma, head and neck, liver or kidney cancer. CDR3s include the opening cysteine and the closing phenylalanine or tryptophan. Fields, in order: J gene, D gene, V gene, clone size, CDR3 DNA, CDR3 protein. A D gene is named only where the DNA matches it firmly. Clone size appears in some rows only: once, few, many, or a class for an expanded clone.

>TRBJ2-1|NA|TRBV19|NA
TGTGCCACCTCCGACTGGGCGCGGAACAATGAGCAGTTCTTC
CATSDWARNNEQFF
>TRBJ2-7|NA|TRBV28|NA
TGTGCCAGCAGTCCCAATAGGGGGTCCGCCTACGAGCAGTACTTC
CASSPNRGSAYEQYF
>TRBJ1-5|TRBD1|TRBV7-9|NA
TGTGCCAGCAGCTCTACAGGGGGCGCAGAGCCCCAGCATTTT
CASSSTGGAEPQHF
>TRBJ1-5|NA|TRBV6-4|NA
TGTGCCAGCAGTGCGGACAGTGCCGGGCAGCCCCAGCATTTT
CASSADSAGQPQHF
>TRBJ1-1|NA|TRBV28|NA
TGTGCCAGCAGTTATGGTGGGGCCGGGATCAGCACTGAAGCTTTCTTT
CASSYGGAGISTEAFF
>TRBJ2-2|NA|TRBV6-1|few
TGTGCCAGCAGTGAACCCGACCGAACCGGGGAGCTGTTTTTT
CASSEPDRTGELFF
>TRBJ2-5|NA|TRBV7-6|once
TGTGCCAGCAGCTTAGGTGGACAGCAAGAGACCCAGTACTTC
CASSLGGQQETQYF
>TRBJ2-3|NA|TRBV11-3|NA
TGTGCCAGCAGCCCGAGGACACCCTCCCATACGCAGTATTTT
CASSPRTPSHTQYF
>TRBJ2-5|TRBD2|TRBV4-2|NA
TGTGCCAGCAGCCAAGATTCCGTAGCGGGGGTTGAAGAGACCCAGTACTTC
CASSQDSVAGVEETQYF
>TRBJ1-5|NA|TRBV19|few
TGTGCCAGTAGTAAGGCAGGGTCGAGCAATCAGCCCCAGCATTTT
CASSKAGSSNQPQHF
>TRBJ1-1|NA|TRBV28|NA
TGTGCCAGCAGTTTATTGCGGTTCATGAACACTGAAGCTTTCTTT
CASSLLRFMNTEAFF